This T cell receptor beta chain came from a study of blood T cell repertoires in COVID-19. Study as a whole: Specimens from acute and convalescent COVID-19 originated in the United States, Italy and Spain. Sources were T cells, B-cell-depleted T cells, or PBMCs; the material itself was cDNA or gDNA.

Original analysis: Amplification from reference gene primers served as the basis for estimated nucleated cell counts. Using immunoSEQ multiplex PCR, the repertoire was profiled, and TCRdb retains in-frame clones only, with some absent. V and J calls and clone size are those listed in that table; D and trimming were worked out from the DNA. The table has under 200,000 clones, more than 75% seen once. The CDR3 spans 13 residues. J lost 5 bases, V lost 6 bases, and 3 bases had no gene match. Per the germline V gene, CDR1 is MNHNY and CDR2 is SVGAGI (reference sequence). Sequencing was performed on peripheral blood. V gene TRBV6-6 combines with J gene TRBJ2-3; 9 nucleotides align to TRBD2. This receptor was identified in a woman aged 80 or older with acute or convalescent COVID-19. The CDR3 DNA reads TGTGCCAGCAGAATAGCGGGAGTAGATACGCAGTATTTT. Encoded protein: CASRIAGVDTQYF.